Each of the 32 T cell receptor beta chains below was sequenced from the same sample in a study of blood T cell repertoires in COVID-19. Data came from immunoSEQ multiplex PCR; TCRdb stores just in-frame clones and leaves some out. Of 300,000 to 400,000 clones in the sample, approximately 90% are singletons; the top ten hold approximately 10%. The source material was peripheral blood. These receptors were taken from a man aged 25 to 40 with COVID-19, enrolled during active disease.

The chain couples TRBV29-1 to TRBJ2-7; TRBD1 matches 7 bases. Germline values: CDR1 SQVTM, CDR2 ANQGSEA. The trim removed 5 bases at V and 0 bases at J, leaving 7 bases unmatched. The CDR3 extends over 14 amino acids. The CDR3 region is CSVSDRAYSYEQYF. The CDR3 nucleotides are TGCAGCGTTTCCGACAGGGCCTACTCCTACGAGCAGTACTTC.

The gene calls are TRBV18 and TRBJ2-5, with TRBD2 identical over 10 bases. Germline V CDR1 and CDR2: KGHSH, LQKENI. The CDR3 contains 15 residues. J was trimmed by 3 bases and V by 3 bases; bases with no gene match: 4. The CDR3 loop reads CASSPTSGSKETQYF. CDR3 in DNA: TGTGCCAGCTCACCGACTAGCGGGTCAAAAGAGACCCAGTACTTC.

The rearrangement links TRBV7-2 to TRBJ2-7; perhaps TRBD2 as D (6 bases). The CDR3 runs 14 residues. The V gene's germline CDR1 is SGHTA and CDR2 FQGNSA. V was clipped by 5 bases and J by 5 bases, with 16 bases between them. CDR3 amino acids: CASSLMTSLNEQYF. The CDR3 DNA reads TGTGCCAGCAGCCTCATGACTAGTCTAAACGAGCAGTACTTC.

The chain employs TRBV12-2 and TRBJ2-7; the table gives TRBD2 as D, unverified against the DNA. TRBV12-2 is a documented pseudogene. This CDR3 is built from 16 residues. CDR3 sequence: CASRQSGRGVPYEQYF. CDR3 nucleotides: TGTGCAAGTCGCCAGTCTGGTCGGGGAGTCCCCTACGAGCAGTACTTC.

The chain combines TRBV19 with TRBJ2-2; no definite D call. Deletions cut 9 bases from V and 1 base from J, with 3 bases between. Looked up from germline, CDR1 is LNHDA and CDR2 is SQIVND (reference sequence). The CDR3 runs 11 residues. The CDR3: CASRNTGELFF. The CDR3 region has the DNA TGTGCCAGCCGGAACACCGGGGAGCTGTTTTTT.

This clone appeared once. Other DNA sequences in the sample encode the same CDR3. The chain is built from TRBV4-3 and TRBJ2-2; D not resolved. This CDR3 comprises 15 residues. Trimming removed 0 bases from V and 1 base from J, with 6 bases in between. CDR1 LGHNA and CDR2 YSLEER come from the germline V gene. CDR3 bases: TGCGCCAGCAGCCAAGAACGCAGGAACACCGGGGAGCTGTTTTTT. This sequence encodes CASSQERRNTGELFF.

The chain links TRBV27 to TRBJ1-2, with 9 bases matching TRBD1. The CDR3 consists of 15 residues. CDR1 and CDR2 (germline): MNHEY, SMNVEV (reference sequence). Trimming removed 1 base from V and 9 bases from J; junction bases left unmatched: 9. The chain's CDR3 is CASSLLLGQGIRYTF. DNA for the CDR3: TGTGCCAGCAGTTTATTGTTGGGACAGGGCATACGCTACACCTTC.

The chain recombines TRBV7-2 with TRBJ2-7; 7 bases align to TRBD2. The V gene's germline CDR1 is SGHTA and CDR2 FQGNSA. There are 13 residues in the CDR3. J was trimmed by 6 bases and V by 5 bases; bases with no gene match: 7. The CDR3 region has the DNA TGTGCCAGCAGCCGAACGGGGGGAGGCGAGCAGTACTTC. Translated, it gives CASSRTGGGEQYF. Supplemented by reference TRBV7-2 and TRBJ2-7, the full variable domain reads GAGVSQSPSNKVTEKGKDVELRCDPISGHTALYWYRQSLGQGLEFLIYFQGNSAPDKSGLPSDRFSAERTGGSVSTLTIQRTQQEDSAVYLCASSRTGGGEQYFGPGTRLTVT.

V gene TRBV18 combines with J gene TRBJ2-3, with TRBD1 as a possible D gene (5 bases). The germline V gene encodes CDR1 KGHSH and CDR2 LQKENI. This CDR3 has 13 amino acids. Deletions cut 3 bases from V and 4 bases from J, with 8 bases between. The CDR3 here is CASSPPGSDTQYF. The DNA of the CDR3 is TGTGCCAGCTCACCTCCAGGGTCAGATACGCAGTATTTT.

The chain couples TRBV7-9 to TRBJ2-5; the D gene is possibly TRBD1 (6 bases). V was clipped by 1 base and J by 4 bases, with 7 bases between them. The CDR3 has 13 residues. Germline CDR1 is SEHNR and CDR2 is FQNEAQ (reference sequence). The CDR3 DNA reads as TGTGCCAGCAGCTTAGAAGGGGGAGAGACCCAGTACTTC. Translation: CASSLEGGETQYF.

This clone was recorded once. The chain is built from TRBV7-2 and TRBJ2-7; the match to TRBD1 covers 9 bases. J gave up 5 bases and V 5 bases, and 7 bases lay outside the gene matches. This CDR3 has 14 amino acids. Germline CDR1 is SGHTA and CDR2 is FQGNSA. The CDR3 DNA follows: TGTGCCAGCAGCGTGGGGACAGGGACCCACGAGCAGTACTTC. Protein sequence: CASSVGTGTHEQYF.

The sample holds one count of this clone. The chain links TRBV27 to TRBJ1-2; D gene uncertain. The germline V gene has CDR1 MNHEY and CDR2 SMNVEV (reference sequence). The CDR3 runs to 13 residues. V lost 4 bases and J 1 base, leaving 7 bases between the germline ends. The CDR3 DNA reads TGTGCCAGCAGTTCAGTGATTAACTATGGCTACACCTTC. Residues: CASSSVINYGYTF.

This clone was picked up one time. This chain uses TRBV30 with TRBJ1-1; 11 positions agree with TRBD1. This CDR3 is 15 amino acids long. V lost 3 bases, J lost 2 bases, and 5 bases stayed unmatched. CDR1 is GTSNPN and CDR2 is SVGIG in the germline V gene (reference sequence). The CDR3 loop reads CAWSPDRGRNTEAFF. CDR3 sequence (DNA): TGTGCCTGGAGCCCGGACAGGGGGCGAAACACTGAAGCTTTCTTT.

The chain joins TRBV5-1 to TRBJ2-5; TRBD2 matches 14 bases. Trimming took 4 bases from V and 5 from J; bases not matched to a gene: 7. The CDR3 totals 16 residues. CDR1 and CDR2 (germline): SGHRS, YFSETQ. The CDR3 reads CASSRLAGGPGETQYF. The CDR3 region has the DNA TGCGCCAGCAGCAGACTAGCGGGGGGGCCAGGGGAGACCCAGTACTTC. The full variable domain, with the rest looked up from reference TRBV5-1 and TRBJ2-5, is KAGVTQTPRYLIKTRGQQVTLSCSPISGHRSVSWYQQTPGQGLQFLFEYFSETQRNKGNFPGRFSGRQFSNSRSEMNVSTLELGDSALYLCASSRLAGGPGETQYFGPGTRLLVL.

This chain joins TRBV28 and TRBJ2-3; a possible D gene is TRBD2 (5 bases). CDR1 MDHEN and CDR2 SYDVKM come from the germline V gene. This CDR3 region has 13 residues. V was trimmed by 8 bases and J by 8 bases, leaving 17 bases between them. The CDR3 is CASWSYARGTQYF. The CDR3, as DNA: TGTGCCAGCTGGTCTTACGCCCGGGGTACGCAGTATTTT.

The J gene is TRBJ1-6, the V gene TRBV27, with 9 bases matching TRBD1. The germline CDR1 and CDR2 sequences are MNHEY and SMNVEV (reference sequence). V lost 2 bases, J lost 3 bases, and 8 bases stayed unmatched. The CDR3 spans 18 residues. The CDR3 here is CASSLVNRGLFYNSPLHF. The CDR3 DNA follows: TGTGCCAGCAGTTTAGTCAACAGGGGGCTGTTCTATAATTCACCCCTCCACTTT.

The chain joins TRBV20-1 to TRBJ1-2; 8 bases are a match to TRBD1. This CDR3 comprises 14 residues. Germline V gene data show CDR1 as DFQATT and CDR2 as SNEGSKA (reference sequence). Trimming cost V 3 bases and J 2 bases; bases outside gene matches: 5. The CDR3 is CSASGQGQNYGYTF. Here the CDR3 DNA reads TGCAGTGCTAGTGGACAGGGACAGAACTATGGCTACACCTTC.

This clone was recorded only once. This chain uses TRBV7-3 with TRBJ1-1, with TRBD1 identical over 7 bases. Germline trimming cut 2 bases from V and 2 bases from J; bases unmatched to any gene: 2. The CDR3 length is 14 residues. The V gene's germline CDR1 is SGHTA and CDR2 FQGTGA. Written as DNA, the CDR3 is TGTGCCAGCAGCTTAGGGACAGCCAACACTGAAGCTTTCTTT. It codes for CASSLGTANTEAFF.

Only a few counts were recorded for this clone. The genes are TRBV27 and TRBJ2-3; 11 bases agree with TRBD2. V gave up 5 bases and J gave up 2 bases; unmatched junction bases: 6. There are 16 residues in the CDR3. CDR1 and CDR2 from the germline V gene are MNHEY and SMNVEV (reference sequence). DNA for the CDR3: TGTGCCAGCAGTCCATGGACTAGCGGGCCCACAGATACGCAGTATTTT. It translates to CASSPWTSGPTDTQYF.

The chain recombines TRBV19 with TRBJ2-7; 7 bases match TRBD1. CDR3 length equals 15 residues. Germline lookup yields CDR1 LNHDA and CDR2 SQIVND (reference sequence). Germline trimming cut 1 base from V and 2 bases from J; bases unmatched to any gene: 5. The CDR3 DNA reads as TGTGCCAGTAGTATAGGGCCGACAGGGACCTACGAGCAGTACTTC. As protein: CASSIGPTGTYEQYF.

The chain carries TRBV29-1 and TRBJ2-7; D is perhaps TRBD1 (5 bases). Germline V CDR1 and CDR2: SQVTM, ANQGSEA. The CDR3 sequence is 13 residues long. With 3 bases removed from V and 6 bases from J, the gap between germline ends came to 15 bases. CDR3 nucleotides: TGCAGCGTTGATGTTGGGGCGGCCGGCGAGCAGTACTTC. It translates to CSVDVGAAGEQYF.

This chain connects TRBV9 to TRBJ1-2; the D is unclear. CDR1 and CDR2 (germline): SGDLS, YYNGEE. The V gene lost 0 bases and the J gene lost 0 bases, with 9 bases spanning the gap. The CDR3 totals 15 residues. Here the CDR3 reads CASSVGLLANYGYTF. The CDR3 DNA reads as TGTGCCAGCAGCGTAGGCCTCCTAGCTAACTATGGCTACACCTTC.

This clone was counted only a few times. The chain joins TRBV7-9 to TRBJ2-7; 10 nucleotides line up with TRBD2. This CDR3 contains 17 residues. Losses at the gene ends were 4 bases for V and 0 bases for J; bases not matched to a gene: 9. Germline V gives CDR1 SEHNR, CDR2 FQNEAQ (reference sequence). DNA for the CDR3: TGTGCCAGCAGCTCGAGCCGGACTAGCGGTAGCTCCTACGAGCAGTACTTC. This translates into CASSSSRTSGSSYEQYF.

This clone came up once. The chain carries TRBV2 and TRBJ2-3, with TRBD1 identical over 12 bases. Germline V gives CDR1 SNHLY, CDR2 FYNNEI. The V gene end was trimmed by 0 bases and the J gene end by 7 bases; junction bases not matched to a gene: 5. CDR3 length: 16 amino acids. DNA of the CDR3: TGTGCCAGCAGTGAAGCCGGGGACAGGGGGCGAAATACGCAGTATTTT. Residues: CASSEAGDRGRNTQYF.

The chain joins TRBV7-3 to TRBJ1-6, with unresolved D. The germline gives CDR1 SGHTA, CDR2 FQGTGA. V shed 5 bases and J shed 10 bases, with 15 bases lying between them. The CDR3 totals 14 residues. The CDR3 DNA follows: TGTGCCAGCAGCGATGACCGACTAGGCTCACCCCTCCACTTT. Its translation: CASSDDRLGSPLHF.

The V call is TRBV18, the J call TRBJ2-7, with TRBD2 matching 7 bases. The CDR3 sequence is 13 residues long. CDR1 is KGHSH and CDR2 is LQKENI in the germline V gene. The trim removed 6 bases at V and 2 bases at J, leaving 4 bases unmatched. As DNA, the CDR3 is TGTGCCAGCTCCCCAGCGGGGACCTACGAGCAGTACTTC. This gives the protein CASSPAGTYEQYF.

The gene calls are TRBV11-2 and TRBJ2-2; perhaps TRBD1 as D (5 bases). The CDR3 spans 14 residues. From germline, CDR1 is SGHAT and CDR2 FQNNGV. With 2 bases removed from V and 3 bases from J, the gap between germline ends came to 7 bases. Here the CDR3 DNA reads TGTGCCAGCAGCTTACAGGGATACACCGGGGAGCTGTTTTTT. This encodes CASSLQGYTGELFF.

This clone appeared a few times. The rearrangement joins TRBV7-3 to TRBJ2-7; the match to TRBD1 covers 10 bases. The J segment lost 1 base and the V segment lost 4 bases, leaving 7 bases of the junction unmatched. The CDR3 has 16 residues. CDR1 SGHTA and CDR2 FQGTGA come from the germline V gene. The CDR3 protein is CASSSAGTGASYEQYF. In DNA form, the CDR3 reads TGTGCCAGCAGCTCAGCCGGGACAGGGGCGTCCTACGAGCAGTACTTC. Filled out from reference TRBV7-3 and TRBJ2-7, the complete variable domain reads GAGVSQTPSNKVTEKGKYVELRCDPISGHTALYWYRQSLGQGPEFLIYFQGTGAADDSGLPNDRFFAVRPEGSVSTLKIQRTERGDSAVYLCASSSAGTGASYEQYFGPGTRLTVT.

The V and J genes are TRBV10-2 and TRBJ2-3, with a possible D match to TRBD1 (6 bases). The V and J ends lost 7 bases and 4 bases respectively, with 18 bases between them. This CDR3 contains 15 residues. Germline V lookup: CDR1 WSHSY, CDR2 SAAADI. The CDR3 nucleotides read TGCGCCAGCACCGACCGGAAAACAGGGCCAGATACGCAGTATTTT. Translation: CASTDRKTGPDTQYF.

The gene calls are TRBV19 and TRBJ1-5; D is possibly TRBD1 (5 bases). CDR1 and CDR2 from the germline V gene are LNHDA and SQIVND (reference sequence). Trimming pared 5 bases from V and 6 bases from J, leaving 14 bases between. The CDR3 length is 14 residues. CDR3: CASSESPRVQPQHF. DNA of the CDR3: TGTGCCAGTAGTGAATCTCCCAGGGTTCAGCCCCAGCATTTT.

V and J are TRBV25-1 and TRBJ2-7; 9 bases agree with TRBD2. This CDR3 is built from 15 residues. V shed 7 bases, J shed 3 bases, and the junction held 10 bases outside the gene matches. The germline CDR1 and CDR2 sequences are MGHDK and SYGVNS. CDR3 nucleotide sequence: TGTGCCAGCATTCCGCCGGGTAGCGGGAGCTACGAGCAGTACTTC. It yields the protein CASIPPGSGSYEQYF.

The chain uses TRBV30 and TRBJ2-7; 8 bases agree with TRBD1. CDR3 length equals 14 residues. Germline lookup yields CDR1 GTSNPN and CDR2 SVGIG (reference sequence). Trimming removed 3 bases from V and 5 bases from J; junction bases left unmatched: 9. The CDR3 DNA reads TGTGCCTGGAGGGCTACAGGGGGGAGTCACGAGCAGTACTTC. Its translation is CAWRATGGSHEQYF.